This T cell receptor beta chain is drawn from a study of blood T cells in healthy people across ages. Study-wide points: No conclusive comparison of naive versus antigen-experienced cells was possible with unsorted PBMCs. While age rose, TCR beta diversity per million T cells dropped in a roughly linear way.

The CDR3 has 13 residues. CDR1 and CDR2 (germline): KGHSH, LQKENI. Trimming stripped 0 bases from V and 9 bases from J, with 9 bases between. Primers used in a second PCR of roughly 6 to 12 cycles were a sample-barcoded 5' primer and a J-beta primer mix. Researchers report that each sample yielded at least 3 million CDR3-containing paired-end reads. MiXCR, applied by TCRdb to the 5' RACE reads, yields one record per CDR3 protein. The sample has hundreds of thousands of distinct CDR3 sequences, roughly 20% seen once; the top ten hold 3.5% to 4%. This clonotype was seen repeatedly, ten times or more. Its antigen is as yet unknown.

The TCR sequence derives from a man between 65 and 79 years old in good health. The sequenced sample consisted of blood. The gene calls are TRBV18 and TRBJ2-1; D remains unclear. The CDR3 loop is CASSPPTNVEQFF. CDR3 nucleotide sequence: TGTGCCAGCTCACCACCCACGAATGTTGAGCAGTTCTTC.